The rows below give T cell receptor beta chains drawn from one sample of a study of identical twins. TCRdb redid the calling of the 5' RACE reads with MiXCR, one entry per CDR3 protein. The sample holds 430,000 or so distinct CDR3 sequences, roughly 24% seen once. This same sample was also part of a study on T cells expressing NK-cell markers.

Sequenced: CD4+ T cells sorted from blood. The receptors stem from a woman under 30 in good health. Each CDR3 is given with its conserved first and last residue. Clone size is shown for a subset of rows, as once, few, many or a class of expanded clone.

v_call	clone_size	cdr3_length	j_call	cdr3_aa
TRBV20-1	NA	16	TRBJ1-1	CSARDPGQGTYTEAFF
TRBV12-3/TRBV12-4	NA	14	TRBJ2-7	CASSNSQQVYEQYF
TRBV28	few	14	TRBJ2-3	CASSLQGGADTQYF
TRBV5-1	few	15	TRBJ2-1	CASSRGQGAPNEQFF
TRBV28	NA	13	TRBJ1-1	CASTQGVSTEAFF
TRBV20-1	NA	12	TRBJ1-1	CSGRQGEGEAFF
TRBV6-6	few	11	TRBJ2-3	CASLTTDTQYF
TRBV20-1	few	14	TRBJ2-5	CSAINPAPQETQYF
TRBV12-5	few	12	TRBJ2-1	CASGLGLGEQFF
TRBV10-3	few	13	TRBJ1-2	CAISETGGNGYTF
TRBV7-9	once	15	TRBJ2-5	CASSRWERDQETQYF
TRBV5-6	NA	15	TRBJ1-1	CASSRDGRMNTEAFF
TRBV5-1	few	14	TRBJ2-1	CASASGTRENEQFF
TRBV11-1	NA	18	TRBJ2-1	CASSPGTSGQSSYNEQFF
TRBV5-1	few	12	TRBJ2-1	CASSRLINEQFF
TRBV5-6	few	15	TRBJ2-7	CASSLAGLMGYEQYF
TRBV7-9	few	15	TRBJ2-5	CASSLMTGYQETQYF
TRBV5-1	few	14	TRBJ1-1	CASSLTTGGTEAFF
TRBV10-3	NA	11	TRBJ1-1	CAIREGVEAFF
TRBV20-1	few	15	TRBJ2-1	CSARILAGVGDEQFF
TRBV7-9	few	13	TRBJ2-3	CASSFEYRDTQYF
TRBV5-1	NA	18	TRBJ2-1	CASSLALGGSGTYNEQFF
TRBV9	NA	18	TRBJ2-1	CASSSASPGTSGLHEQFF
TRBV19	NA	17	TRBJ2-7	CAGSTHPSGGRSYEQYF
TRBV2	few	15	TRBJ2-2	CASSGGPPATGELFF
TRBV20-1	NA	14	TRBJ1-2	CSASRQGDGYGYTF
TRBV12-3/TRBV12-4	few	11	TRBJ2-1	CASRRPGPGFF
TRBV5-1	NA	16	TRBJ2-3	CASSPNTGTGTDTQYF